This is a list of T cell receptor beta chains from one sample in a study of graft-versus-host responses after intestinal transplantation. No antigens are known for them. Clones were sequenced by immunoSEQ multiplex PCR, and TCRdb holds only the in-frame ones, with some missing. The top ten clones hold roughly 1.5% of a sample with roughly 69,000 clones, over 90% of them seen once. The input for sequencing was unstimulated CD8+ T cells sorted from spleen or lymph node cells, taken before transplant. These receptors originate from a human donor who was the organ donor for an intestinal transplant. The CDR3 runs from the conserved cysteine through the conserved F or W.

TRBV15	TRBJ2-3	CATIGLAGGSTDTQYF
TRBV7-3	TRBJ2-1	CASSLLASGRTSYNEQFF
TRBV30	TRBJ2-2	CAGVVGAPVTGELFF
TRBV7-3	TRBJ2-1	CASSARQGEDEQFF
TRBV30	TRBJ2-7	CAWSIRGPYEQYF
TRBV7-9	TRBJ2-1	CASSSGSNEQFF
TRBV6-4	TRBJ2-3	CASSDTGGGTDTQYF
TRBV2	TRBJ2-1	CASRITRQGNEQFF
TRBV7-9	TRBJ2-1	CASSRRSGRVNEQFF
TRBV27	TRBJ2-4	CASSSGVNIQYF
TRBV29-1	TRBJ1-2	CSGGLQGEGYTF
TRBV9	TRBJ2-1	CASSGLSYNEQFF
TRBV4-3	TRBJ2-7	CASSPGTSGYEQYF
TRBV7-9	TRBJ2-7	CASSSAGTPIYEQYF
TRBV13	TRBJ2-7	CASSSNDRGYEQYF
TRBV19	TRBJ2-7	CASSMETAYEQYF
TRBV6-1	TRBJ1-2	CASMENGQSFYGYTF